A single sample gave rise to the 5 T cell receptor beta chains below, sequenced in a study of control samples from healthy donors and cancer patients. The protocol was immunoSEQ multiplex PCR, while the TCRdb copy is restricted to in-frame clones and leaves out a portion. The table includes about 120,000 clones, over 90% detected once. The material sequenced was blood. These receptors were obtained from a man aged 25 to 45 in good health.

The chain joins TRBV5-1 to TRBJ1-2, with 10 bases lining up with TRBD1. The V and J ends lost 3 bases and 7 bases, in that order; junction bases with no gene match: 9. The CDR3 is 15 residues long. Germline V gives CDR1 SGHRS, CDR2 YFSETQ. The CDR3 here is CASSSGTGEFGGYTF. As DNA, the CDR3 is TGCGCCAGCAGCTCCGGGACAGGGGAATTCGGTGGCTACACCTTC.

The rearrangement uses TRBV3-1 (or the pseudogene TRBV3-2) and TRBJ2-7; D is unclear. The V end lost 0 bases, the J end lost 4 bases, and 19 bases lay between the germline ends. The germline V gene encodes CDR1 LGHDT and CDR2 YNNKEL (reference sequence). The CDR3 has 17 amino acids. As DNA, the CDR3 is TGTGCCAGCAGCCAAGATAGTGGCGAACAAACTCCTTACGAGCAGTACGTC. Protein sequence: CASSQDSGEQTPYEQYV.

The CDR3 nucleotides are TGTGCCAGCAACTCACAGGGGGCCGGAGAGACCCAGTACTTC. It encodes CASNSQGAGETQYF. The chain employs TRBV7-9 and TRBJ2-5; 9 bases fit TRBD1. CDR1 SEHNR and CDR2 FQNEAQ come from the germline V gene (reference sequence). Trimming at V came to 7 bases and at J to 4 bases, leaving 7 bases not matched to a gene. The CDR3 is made up of 14 amino acids.

The genes are TRBV5-6 and TRBJ2-2, with a tentative D call TRBD1 (5 bases). The CDR3 sequence is 16 residues long. Per germline, CDR1 SGHDT and CDR2 YYEEEE. V lost 2 bases to trimming and J lost 2 bases, with 13 bases between them. CDR3 nucleotides: TGTGCCAGCAGCTTAGGGCCAGGGCGAAACACCGGGGAGCTGTTTTTT. This codes for CASSLGPGRNTGELFF.

The V call is TRBV3-1 (or the pseudogene TRBV3-2), the J call TRBJ2-1, with 12 positions matching TRBD2. Germline assignment: CDR1 LGHDT and CDR2 YNNKEL (reference sequence). V trimming: 9 bases; J trimming: 7 bases; junction bases outside the gene matches: 7. The CDR3 loop spans 14 amino acids. The CDR3: CASTTSGGWNEQFF. Here the CDR3 DNA reads TGTGCCAGTACCACTAGCGGGGGGTGGAATGAGCAGTTCTTC.